The 31 T cell receptor beta chains below come from one sample, sequenced in a study of radiotherapy plus CTLA-4 blockade in lung cancer. Clones were read by immunoSEQ multiplex PCR, and TCRdb kept only the in-frame ones, dropping some. The sample has tens of thousands of clones; around 80% are singletons. Sample: peripheral blood, taken from a patient treated with radiotherapy plus ipilimumab. The receptor set was obtained from a human donor with non-small cell lung cancer who had a complete response to radiotherapy plus ipilimumab.

This chain connects TRBV10-3 to TRBJ2-7, with a weak D call TRBD2 (6 bases). In germline, CDR1 is ENHRY, CDR2 SYGVKD. CDR3 length: 12 amino acids. V lost 10 bases and J 2 bases, leaving 12 bases between the germline ends. The CDR3 nucleotides are TGTGCCACCTCTGGGGGGACCTACGAGCAGTACGTC. Translating gives CATSGGTYEQYV.

The chain couples TRBV28 to TRBJ2-1; D may be TRBD1 (6 bases). The CDR3 is made up of 15 amino acids. V was cut by 2 bases and J by 2 bases, with 10 bases left in between. Germline V gene lookup returns CDR1 MDHEN and CDR2 SYDVKM. For the CDR3, the DNA is TGTGCCAGCAGTTTACCCGGGACAACCTACAATGAGCAGTTCTTC. It yields the protein CASSLPGTTYNEQFF.

The gene calls are TRBV29-1 and TRBJ2-3; weak D call: TRBD2 (6 bases). The CDR3 is made up of 15 amino acids. Germline V CDR1 and CDR2: SQVTM, ANQGSEA. V was shortened by 6 bases and J by 0 bases, with 16 bases between the two germline ends. The CDR3 DNA is TGCAGCGTCCTGACGACTAGACTTAGCACAGATACGCAGTATTTT. It codes for CSVLTTRLSTDTQYF.

The gene calls are TRBV19 and TRBJ1-5; no clear D. CDR3 length: 16 amino acids. Germline V gives CDR1 LNHDA, CDR2 SQIVND (reference sequence). Trimming removed 3 bases from V and 1 base from J, with 13 bases in between. CDR3 DNA sequence: TGTGCCAGTAGTATTACACCTCGAGGGAGCAATCAGCCCCAGCATTTT. Translation: CASSITPRGSNQPQHF.

This clone showed up just once. This chain uses TRBV7-9 with TRBJ2-1; 8 nucleotides align to TRBD2. The germline gives CDR1 SEHNR, CDR2 FQNEAQ (reference sequence). The CDR3 contains 16 residues. Trimming took 6 bases from V and 1 from J; bases not matched to a gene: 8. CDR3 nucleotides: TGTGCCAGCAGACCAACTAGCGGTCCTTCCTACAATGAGCAGTTCTTC. This encodes CASRPTSGPSYNEQFF.

J is TRBJ2-1 and V is TRBV9, with 8 bases that match TRBD1. The CDR3 is 15 amino acids. Per germline, CDR1 SGDLS and CDR2 YYNGEE. Losses at the gene ends were 0 bases for V and 8 bases for J; bases not matched to a gene: 7. The DNA for the CDR3 is TGTGCCAGCAGCGTAGAATACAGGGGGGTTTATGAGCAGTTCTTC. This gives the protein CASSVEYRGVYEQFF.

This rearrangement joins TRBV7-2 to TRBJ1-2; weak D call: TRBD1 (6 bases). CDR3 length: 15 residues. CDR1 and CDR2 from the germline V gene are SGHTA and FQGNSA. V was pared by 6 bases and J by 0 bases, with 14 bases between. This chain's CDR3 is CASRRTGLTNYGYTF. CDR3 DNA sequence: TGTGCCAGCAGACGAACAGGGCTCACTAACTATGGCTACACCTTC.

The chain links TRBV5-4 to TRBJ2-2; the D gene is possibly TRBD1 (5 bases). V shed 2 bases and J shed 5 bases, with 10 bases lying between them. CDR1 and CDR2 from the germline V gene are SGHNT and YYREEE (reference sequence). This CDR3 region has 14 residues. The CDR3 protein is CASSLARDTGELFF. The CDR3, as DNA: TGTGCCAGCAGCTTAGCCAGGGATACCGGGGAGCTGTTTTTT.

This clone was counted between two and nine times. V gene TRBV2 combines with J gene TRBJ2-6; D assignment may be TRBD1 or TRBD2 (6 bases each). The CDR3 sequence is 16 residues long. V lost 4 bases and J lost 1, with 11 bases in between. Looked up from germline, CDR1 is SNHLY and CDR2 is FYNNEI. CDR3 amino acids: CASSGGAVSGANVLTF. CDR3 sequence (DNA): TGTGCCAGCAGTGGGGGGGCGGTTTCTGGGGCCAACGTCCTGACTTTC. The full variable domain, rest sourced from reference TRBV2 and TRBJ2-6, is EPEVTQTPSHQVTQMGQEVILRCVPISNHLYFYWYRQILGQKVEFLVSFYNNEISEKSEIFDDQFSVERPDGSNFTLKIRSTKLEDSAMYFCASSGGAVSGANVLTFGAGSRLTVL.

The V call is TRBV11-3, the J call TRBJ2-2, with D perhaps TRBD2 (5 bases). The germline V gene has CDR1 SGHNT and CDR2 YENEEA. Trimming took 5 bases from V and 5 from J, leaving 12 bases between them. This CDR3 is 14 amino acids long. The CDR3 region has the DNA TGTGCCAGCAGCGAGTTGAGGAGGACCGGGGAGCTGTTTTTT. Its translation is CASSELRRTGELFF.

This clone is a singleton in its sample. This chain connects TRBV10-2 to TRBJ1-4; D ambiguous. Germline V CDR1 and CDR2: WSHSY, SAAADI. Trimming left V 4 bases short and J 0 bases short, with 15 bases between. The CDR3 length is 17 residues. The CDR3 coding sequence is TGCGCCAGCAGTGCGTTTCTGACCCCTGCAACTAATGAAAAACTGTTTTTT. It specifies CASSAFLTPATNEKLFF.

This rearrangement joins TRBV4-1 to TRBJ2-5, with 12 bases aligning to TRBD2. CDR3 length: 18 amino acids. Germline assignment: CDR1 MGHRA and CDR2 YSYEKL. Germline trimming cut 4 bases from V and 1 base from J; bases unmatched to any gene: 10. CDR3 amino acids: CASSLRLAGETLQETQYF. In nucleotides, the CDR3 is TGCGCCAGCAGCCTCAGACTAGCGGGGGAAACCCTCCAAGAGACCCAGTACTTC.

A few counts support this clone. The genes are TRBV6-1 and TRBJ2-7, with D perhaps matching TRBD2 (6 bases). The CDR3 totals 13 residues. Germline V lookup: CDR1 MNHNS, CDR2 SASEGT. The germline V and J ends were trimmed by 7 bases and 2 bases, with 12 bases remaining between them. This CDR3 is CASTGGATYEQYV. The CDR3 DNA follows: TGTGCCAGCACGGGCGGGGCAACCTACGAGCAGTACGTC.

This clone was counted once. Compared with germline, one end of the junction differs, possibly owing to a read error. This chain uses TRBV6-5 with TRBJ1-2; 9 bases match TRBD1. The CDR3 sequence is 15 residues long. From germline, CDR1 is MNHEY and CDR2 SVGAGI. The CDR3 region is CASTRTGASLYRYTF. The DNA for the CDR3 is TGTGCCAGCACCAGGACAGGGGCCAGCCTCTATCGCTACACCTTC.

The chain combines TRBV5-1 with TRBJ2-7; 7 bases are a match to TRBD1. The CDR3 is made up of 15 amino acids. The germline V gene encodes CDR1 SGHRS and CDR2 YFSETQ. The trim removed 4 bases at V and 5 bases at J, leaving 12 bases unmatched. The CDR3: CASSAPGSGGDEQYF. The CDR3 coding sequence is TGCGCCAGCAGCGCACCGGGCTCAGGGGGTGACGAGCAGTACTTC.

This sequence joins TRBV6-1 and TRBJ2-3, with TRBD1 as a possible D gene (6 bases). The germline V gene encodes CDR1 MNHNS and CDR2 SASEGT. The CDR3 sequence is 13 residues long. Trimming removed 5 bases at V and 5 bases at J, with 11 bases between. The CDR3 DNA is TGTGCCAGCAGTCCGATGGACAGAGATACGCAGTATTTT. Translated, it gives CASSPMDRDTQYF.

This chain uses TRBV12-5 with TRBJ1-5; D is unclear. Looked up from germline, CDR1 is LGHNT and CDR2 is FRNRAP. The V end lost 1 base, the J end lost 0 bases, and 4 bases lay between the germline ends. The length of the CDR3 is 14 residues. CDR3 coding DNA: TGTGCTAGTGGTTTGGACAGTAGCAATCAGCCCCAGCATTTT. This gives the protein CASGLDSSNQPQHF.

This chain joins TRBV28 and TRBJ1-2, with D perhaps matching TRBD1 (6 bases). The CDR3 is made up of 14 amino acids. Germline V gene data show CDR1 as MDHEN and CDR2 as SYDVKM. With 5 bases removed from V and 4 bases from J, the gap between germline ends came to 14 bases. The CDR3, as DNA: TGTGCCAGCAGTCTCCCCGGGACACCCTATGGCTACACCTTC. Its translation is CASSLPGTPYGYTF.

This clone was counted a few times. The J gene is TRBJ2-7, the V gene TRBV7-9; possibly TRBD1 for D (5 bases). V lost 1 base, J lost 6 bases, and 10 bases lay in between. Germline lookup yields CDR1 SEHNR and CDR2 FQNEAQ (reference sequence). The CDR3 has 13 residues. CDR3 in DNA: TGTGCCAGCAGCTTAGTAGGGGCGAGCGAGCAGTACGTC. It codes for CASSLVGASEQYV.

This chain joins TRBV6-1 and TRBJ2-7, with a possible D match to TRBD1 (5 bases). CDR1 and CDR2 from the germline V gene are MNHNS and SASEGT. The CDR3 extends over 18 amino acids. V was trimmed by 4 bases and J by 3 bases, leaving 25 bases between them. The CDR3 loop is CASSADPDSVRFGYEQYF. The CDR3 region has the DNA TGTGCCAGCAGTGCAGACCCCGACAGCGTGAGGTTCGGCTACGAGCAGTACTTC.

The rearrangement joins TRBV27 to TRBJ1-1; 9 bases fit TRBD1. This CDR3 spans 14 amino acids. Germline loops: CDR1 MNHEY, CDR2 SMNVEV (reference sequence). Unmatched junction bases numbered 6, after V lost 6 bases and J lost 4 bases. The CDR3 DNA sequence: TGTGCCAGCAGGAATACAGGGGGCCTCACTGAAGCTTTCTTT. It is translated as CASRNTGGLTEAFF.

The chain couples TRBV20-1 to TRBJ2-1, with 7 bases matching TRBD2. J gave up 9 bases and V 1 base, and 0 bases lay outside the gene matches. Looked up from germline, CDR1 is DFQATT and CDR2 is SNEGSKA (reference sequence). The CDR3 runs 11 residues. This CDR3 reads CSARGGGEQFF. The CDR3 coding sequence is TGCAGTGCTAGAGGGGGGGGTGAGCAGTTCTTC.

V gene TRBV19 combines with J gene TRBJ2-6; a weak D match, TRBD2 (5 bases). The germline CDR1 and CDR2 sequences are LNHDA and SQIVND (reference sequence). V was pared by 1 base and J by 4 bases, with 14 bases between. The CDR3 extends over 17 amino acids. CDR3 amino acids: CASSIGLRLDGANVLTF. The CDR3 DNA reads as TGTGCCAGTAGTATAGGACTACGGTTGGACGGGGCCAACGTCCTGACTTTC. Full variable domain (remainder filled in from reference TRBV19 and TRBJ2-6): DGGITQSPKYLFRKEGQNVTLSCEQNLNHDAMYWYRQDPGQGLRLIYYSQIVNDFQKGDIAEGYSVSREKKESFPLTVTSAQKNPTAFYLCASSIGLRLDGANVLTFGAGSRLTVL.

The chain has TRBV7-9 and TRBJ2-1; D may match TRBD1 or TRBD2 (5 bases each). Between the trimmed V and J ends, which lost 1 base and 7 bases, there was a span of 11 bases. The CDR3 consists of 14 residues. Germline V gene sequence: CDR1 SEHNR, CDR2 FQNEAQ (reference sequence). The CDR3 is CASSLVEGSNEQFF. The CDR3 region has the DNA TGTGCCAGCAGCTTAGTTGAGGGGAGTAATGAGCAGTTCTTC.

This chain uses TRBV10-3 with TRBJ1-5; 8 nucleotides line up with TRBD1. Looked up from germline, CDR1 is ENHRY and CDR2 is SYGVKD. V gave up 3 bases and J gave up 6 bases; unmatched junction bases: 10. The CDR3 is 16 amino acids. The CDR3: CAISDQDRDRAQPQHF. The CDR3 DNA follows: TGTGCCATCAGTGACCAGGACAGGGACCGGGCTCAGCCCCAGCATTTT.

The rearrangement links TRBV11-3 to TRBJ2-2, with TRBD1 matching over 7 bases. The ends lost 5 bases at V and 6 bases at J; junction bases unmatched: 3. This CDR3 is built from 13 residues. Germline V gene sequence: CDR1 SGHNT, CDR2 YENEEA. CDR3 DNA: TGTGCCAGCAGCCGACAGGGTCCCGGGGAGCTGTTTTTT. Amino acid sequence: CASSRQGPGELFF. Drawing the rest from reference TRBV11-3 and TRBJ2-2, the complete variable domain is EAGVVQSPRYKIIEKKQPVAFWCNPISGHNTLYWYLQNLGQGPELLIRYENEEAVDDSQLPKDRFSAERLKGVDSTLKIQPAELGDSAVYLCASSRQGPGELFFGEGSRLTVL.

The chain is built from TRBV30 and TRBJ1-2, with 7 nucleotides matching TRBD1. The CDR3 extends over 13 amino acids. The germline V gene has CDR1 GTSNPN and CDR2 SVGIG (reference sequence). V trimming: 1 base; J trimming: 6 bases; junction bases outside the gene matches: 5. The CDR3, as DNA: TGTGCCTGGAGTGAAGGGGGCGCGGATGGCTACACCTTC. Amino acids: CAWSEGGADGYTF.

This chain links TRBV9 with TRBJ2-2, with a tentative D call TRBD2 (5 bases). This CDR3 has 14 residues. CDR1 SGDLS and CDR2 YYNGEE come from the germline V gene. With 3 bases removed from V and 5 bases from J, the gap between germline ends came to 11 bases. CDR3 in DNA: TGTGCCAGCAGCGACCGGGGTTATACCGGGGAGCTGTTTTTT. This codes for CASSDRGYTGELFF.

The chain links TRBV5-1 to TRBJ1-4, with D hard to call. The germline V gene encodes CDR1 SGHRS and CDR2 YFSETQ. CDR3 size: 15 residues. V dropped 4 bases and J dropped 0 bases, with 10 bases sitting between them. This CDR3 reads CASSRSRSTNEKLFF. CDR3 bases: TGCGCCAGCAGCCGGAGTAGATCAACTAATGAAAAACTGTTTTTT.

The chain couples TRBV14 to TRBJ2-1; no reliable D call. Trimming removed 1 base from V and 13 bases from J, with 8 bases in between. The CDR3 is 11 residues long. Germline V gene data show CDR1 as SGHDN and CDR2 as FVKESK. In nucleotides, the CDR3 is TGTGCCAGCAGCCAAGGGGTCTCTCAGTTCTTC. The encoded protein is CASSQGVSQFF.

CDR3 amino acids: CASSQRGADTQYF. CDR3 DNA: TGTGCCAGCTCACAGCGGGGGGCAGATACGCAGTATTTT. The chain combines TRBV18 with TRBJ2-3, with 9 bases lining up with TRBD2. Germline CDR1 and CDR2: KGHSH and LQKENI. V lost 4 bases, J lost 4 bases, and 0 bases stayed unmatched. The CDR3 length is 13 residues.